This T cell receptor (beta chain) comes out of a study of T cell responses to AZD1222 COVID-19 vaccine. Study outcomes and limitations: Clonal diversity may have been underestimated in mostly white British donors. None of the repertoires were sampled until the peak T cell response had passed.

Assay: immunoSEQ multiplex PCR; the TCRdb copy retains only in-frame clones and omits some. The sample yields 140,000 to 150,000 clones, roughly 91% seen once. Worth noting for this clone: Its specificity is not known.

CDR3 length: 15 residues. Germline assignment: CDR1 MDHEN and CDR2 SYDVKM. Trimming cost V 6 bases and J 6 bases; bases outside gene matches: 10. This chain uses TRBV28 with TRBJ2-2; 7 bases are a match to TRBD1. This TCR came from an adult in good health. Specimen: peripheral blood, collected on day 0 of AZD1222 vaccination. The CDR3 DNA reads TGTGCCAGCAGAACGACAGGGTTCGGGTCCGGGGAGCTGTTTTTT. It translates to CASRTTGFGSGELFF.